One sample yielded the 7 T cell receptor beta chains listed below, sequenced in a study of neurological immune-mediated disorders. TCRdb analysed the 5' RACE reads with MiXCR anew, one entry per CDR3 protein. The table lists 55,000 or so distinct CDR3 sequences, less than 5% of them singletons. Specimen: PBMCs. The receptor source for this set is a man in his forties or fifties with multiple sclerosis.

This clonotype was observed a handful of times. The chain employs TRBV6-6 and TRBJ2-2, with 7 bases identical to TRBD2. This CDR3 spans 16 amino acids. The germline gives CDR1 MNHNY, CDR2 SVGAGI (reference sequence). Trimming at V came to 6 bases and at J to 5 bases, leaving 12 bases not matched to a gene. The CDR3 sequence: CASSPALGRATGELFF. DNA for the CDR3: TGTGCCAGCAGCCCCGCTTTGGGGAGGGCTACCGGGGAGCTGTTTTTT.

This clonotype showed up many times. The V gene is TRBV24-1, the J gene TRBJ2-2, with D maybe TRBD1 (5 bases). CDR3 size: 15 residues. V lost 6 bases to trimming and J lost 5 bases, with 15 bases between them. Germline-derived CDR1 and CDR2 are KGHDR and SFDVKD. This CDR3 is CATSRAGSMTGELFF. For the CDR3, the DNA is TGTGCCACCAGTCGGGCAGGGTCCATGACCGGGGAGCTGTTTTTT.

Ten or more counts support this clonotype. This chain joins TRBV7-2 and TRBJ1-6; unclear D gene. Between the trimmed V and J ends, which lost 4 bases and 7 bases, there was a span of 8 bases. The CDR3 runs 13 residues. Germline CDR1 SGHTA, CDR2 FQGNSA. The CDR3 DNA is TGTGCCAGCAGCTCTGGACGCAATTCACCCCTCCACTTT. Translating it yields CASSSGRNSPLHF.

This clonotype was observed at least ten times. This chain uses TRBV20-1 with TRBJ1-6; D remains ambiguous. The CDR3 is 13 amino acids. From germline, CDR1 is DFQATT and CDR2 SNEGSKA (reference sequence). V was trimmed by 6 bases and J by 8 bases, leaving 14 bases between them. The CDR3 loop reads CSAGAPRDSPLHF. In nucleotides, the CDR3 is TGCAGTGCCGGAGCACCAAGGGATTCACCCCTCCACTTT.

This clonotype was counted at least ten times. CDR3 region: CASSPRGEATSETSEYNEQFF. The CDR3 DNA sequence: TGTGCCAGCAGCCCGCGAGGAGAGGCGACTAGCGAGACCTCCGAATACAATGAGCAGTTCTTC. This chain joins TRBV21-1 and TRBJ2-1; whether TRBD2, the table's D call, matches the DNA was not checked. TRBV21-1 is a recognized pseudogene. The CDR3 consists of 21 residues.

This clonotype was counted at least ten times. V usage is TRBV7-9 and J usage is TRBJ1-1; no firm D call. Germline CDR1 and CDR2: SEHNR and FQNEAQ (reference sequence). This CDR3 has 13 amino acids. With 5 bases removed from V and 1 base from J, the gap between germline ends came to 8 bases. CDR3 amino acids: CASSHGRNTEAFF. The DNA for the CDR3 is TGTGCCAGCAGCCACGGTCGGAACACTGAAGCTTTCTTT.

The V call is TRBV7-9, the J call TRBJ2-1, with 11 bases lining up with TRBD2. Germline-derived CDR1 and CDR2 are SEHNR and FQNEAQ (reference sequence). The junction had 6 bases not matched to a gene; V was cut back by 5 bases and J by 6 bases. The CDR3 runs 15 residues. This CDR3 is CASSLTSGALNEQFF. In nucleotides, the CDR3 is TGTGCCAGCAGCCTGACTAGCGGGGCCCTCAATGAGCAGTTCTTC.